These 14 T cell receptor beta chains were sequenced from one sample in a study of T cell clonotyping in hematopoietic cell transplantation (dated by TCRdb to 2020 to 2022). Library prep was done by the immunoSEQ multiplex PCR assay. TCRdb limited this immuneACCESS table to in-frame rearrangements with V and J called. A share of clones is missing; checked studies link under half to unresolved V genes, and the rest is unexplained. The sample contains several thousand clones, less than 85% of them found a single time. 5% to 6.5% of the sample goes to the ten largest clones. The time point label for this specimen denotes: 30 days after allo-HCT. The sequencing used peripheral blood mononuclear cells, collected 30 days after allogeneic stem cell transplant. The origin of the receptors is a male patient aged 40 to 55 who had an allogeneic stem cell transplant from an unrelated donor, so the T cells may come from the graft donor. Some clones in this sample may be carry-over from other donors' samples.

V is TRBV4-2 and J is TRBJ1-2; D gene uncertain. This CDR3 is 13 amino acids long. CDR1 and CDR2 (germline): LGHNA, YNFKEQ. V was clipped by 2 bases and J by 7 bases, with 11 bases between them. This CDR3 reads CASSQMDRSGYTF. DNA of the CDR3: TGTGCCAGCAGCCAAATGGATCGGTCTGGCTACACCTTC.

J is TRBJ1-5 and V is TRBV4-2; no firm D call. The CDR3 covers 14 residues. The ends were cut back, 1 base at V and 3 bases at J, with 7 bases in the middle. The germline V gene has CDR1 LGHNA and CDR2 YNFKEQ. CDR3 protein: CASSQGDVNQPQHF. The CDR3 nucleotides read TGTGCCAGCAGCCAAGGGGATGTCAATCAGCCCCAGCATTTT.

CDR3 nucleotides: TGCGCCAGCAGGGAGACAGGGCAGAGGGCAGAGACCCAGTACTTC. Translating it yields CASRETGQRAETQYF. V and J are TRBV5-1 and TRBJ2-5; 7 bases map to TRBD1. J was trimmed by 4 bases and V by 5 bases; bases with no gene match: 11. This CDR3 contains 15 residues. Germline CDR1 is SGHRS and CDR2 is YFSETQ.

The chain joins TRBV28 to TRBJ1-1; possibly TRBD1 for D (5 bases). Germline values: CDR1 MDHEN, CDR2 SYDVKM. The V and J ends lost 8 bases and 7 bases respectively, with 14 bases between them. This CDR3 is 12 amino acids long. CDR3 sequence reads: CASSEGRDEAFF. DNA of the CDR3: TGTGCCAGCTCGGAGGGCAGGGATGAAGCTTTCTTT. The full variable domain, in which reference TRBV28 and TRBJ1-1 provide the parts outside the CDR3, is DVKVTQSSRYLVKRTGEKVFLECVQDMDHENMFWYRQDPGLGLRLIYFSYDVKMKEKGDIPEGYSVSREKKERFSLILESASTNQTSMYLCASSEGRDEAFFGQGTRLTVV.

The chain carries TRBV29-1 and TRBJ1-1, with a weak D call TRBD1 (5 bases). In germline, CDR1 is SQVTM, CDR2 ANQGSEA. Trimming pared 7 bases from V and 0 bases from J, leaving 12 bases between. The CDR3 is 13 amino acids. CDR3 nucleotides: TGCAGCGCGACAGTTTCCATGAACACTGAAGCTTTCTTT. It encodes CSATVSMNTEAFF.

CDR3 coding DNA: TGTGCCAGCAGCCGGGGGGGAGGTAGCTCCTACGAGCAGTACTTC. Translated, it gives CASSRGGGSSYEQYF. V usage is TRBV7-6 and J usage is TRBJ2-7; TRBD2 matches 8 bases. Germline assignment: CDR1 SGHVS and CDR2 FNYEAQ. J was trimmed by 0 bases and V by 5 bases; bases with no gene match: 6. The CDR3 has 15 amino acids.

The genes are TRBV6-6 and TRBJ2-2; perhaps TRBD1 as D (5 bases). V was clipped by 4 bases and J by 7 bases, with 13 bases between them. The CDR3 consists of 14 residues. Germline loops: CDR1 MNHNY, CDR2 SVGAGI (reference sequence). CDR3 in amino acids: CASSWGVADGELFF. Here the CDR3 DNA reads TGTGCCAGCAGTTGGGGCGTAGCTGACGGGGAGCTGTTTTTT.

This chain links TRBV5-4 with TRBJ2-7; TRBD1 matches at 10 bases. V was clipped by 3 bases and J by 6 bases; unmatched bases: 9. CDR3 length: 15 residues. CDR1 and CDR2 from the germline V gene are SGHNT and YYREEE (reference sequence). CDR3 bases: TGTGCCAGCAGCTCGTACCGGGACAGGGGCTCCGAGCAGTACTTC. It codes for CASSSYRDRGSEQYF. Using reference TRBV5-4 and TRBJ2-7 for the parts outside the CDR3, the full variable domain is ETGVTQSPTHLIKTRGQQVTLRCSSQSGHNTVSWYQQALGQGPQFIFQYYREEENGRGNFPPRFSGLQFPNYSSELNVNALELDDSALYLCASSSYRDRGSEQYFGPGTRLTVT.

The chain employs TRBV5-1 and TRBJ2-1; TRBD1 agrees at 8 bases. V dropped 0 bases and J dropped 6; count of bases not matched to a gene: 5. Germline V lookup: CDR1 SGHRS, CDR2 YFSETQ. The length of the CDR3 is 15 residues. The CDR3 nucleotides are TGCGCCAGCAGCTTGGGTCAGGGGGCTTTCAATGAGCAGTTCTTC. It encodes CASSLGQGAFNEQFF.

The V gene is TRBV30, the J gene TRBJ1-6; D uncertain. Trimming stripped 1 base from V and 8 bases from J, with 12 bases between. The CDR3 extends over 14 amino acids. Germline V gene lookup returns CDR1 GTSNPN and CDR2 SVGIG (reference sequence). CDR3 nucleotides: TGTGCCTGGAGTGATAGGCAGGAGTATTCACCCCTCCACTTT. This sequence encodes CAWSDRQEYSPLHF.

This clone showed up just a few times. The V and J genes are TRBV7-2 and TRBJ1-2; perhaps TRBD1 as D (6 bases). From germline, CDR1 is SGHTA and CDR2 FQGNSA. Trimming shortened V by 4 bases and J by 4 bases, and 16 bases separated the two germline ends. This CDR3 spans 15 amino acids. The CDR3: CASSSSIQGSYGYTF. The DNA of the CDR3 is TGTGCCAGCAGCTCAAGCATACAGGGATCCTATGGCTACACCTTC.

This clone was recorded only once. The CDR3 spells CASSPPVNTEAFF. CDR3 DNA: TGTGCCAGCTCACCACCAGTGAACACTGAAGCTTTCTTT. This chain joins TRBV18 and TRBJ1-1; no firm D call. Germline V gene sequence: CDR1 KGHSH, CDR2 LQKENI. V lost 0 bases to trimming and J lost 0 bases, with 2 bases between them. This CDR3 contains 13 residues.

This rearrangement joins TRBV5-6 to TRBJ2-5; tentatively, D is TRBD1 (6 bases). Looked up from germline, CDR1 is SGHDT and CDR2 is YYEEEE. The germline V and J ends were trimmed by 4 bases and 5 bases, with 15 bases remaining between them. The CDR3 is made up of 14 amino acids. Written as DNA, the CDR3 is TGTGCCAGCAGCCAAACAGGGACGTGGGAGACCCAGTACTTC. Translation gives CASSQTGTWETQYF.

The chain combines TRBV18 with TRBJ2-6; D may be TRBD2 (5 bases). The CDR3 sequence is 19 residues long. V gave up 3 bases and J gave up 0 bases, with 18 bases separating them. Germline V CDR1 and CDR2: KGHSH, LQKENI. CDR3 coding DNA: TGTGCCAGCTCACCGCTTCGAGACGGGAAAAGCTCTGGGGCCAACGTCCTGACTTTC. This encodes CASSPLRDGKSSGANVLTF.